One T cell receptor beta chain is described in this entry. Antigen specificity is unknown. This sample was included in a study of a mutant IDH1 vaccine in newly diagnosed glioma. Background on the study: Every participant had undergone radiotherapy, temozolomide, or both before, and most underwent both.

The protocol was immunoSEQ multiplex PCR, while the TCRdb copy is restricted to in-frame clones and leaves out a portion. The sample lists roughly 130,000 clones, around four fifths occurring once. The time point here: week 11, during vaccination. Topical imiquimod accompanied each vaccine dose, which consisted of 300 ug of mutant IDH1 20-mer peptide. Germline loops: CDR1 SGHNT, CDR2 YYREEE (reference sequence). There are 12 residues in the CDR3. V was cut by 4 bases and J by 8 bases, with 9 bases left in between. This sequence originates from a man between 35 and 55 years old with glioma. The chain joins TRBV5-4 to TRBJ1-4, with unresolved D. The sequencing used PBMCs, collected from a glioma patient whose treatment included an IDH1 peptide vaccine. CDR3 sequence: CASSRAGEKLFF. The CDR3 nucleotides read TGTGCCAGCAGCCGGGCGGGGGAAAAACTGTTTTTT.